This TCR beta chain came from a study of cytomegalovirus exposure and HLA in healthy donors. Whole-study context: Most donors, 70% to 85% of some 400 genotyped, fell in the Caucasian-associated ancestry cluster. Whole-study findings and limits: Excluded were some V segments that proved indistinguishable, including TRBV6-2 and TRBV6-3. Most TCR sequences were uncommon, yet certain public TCRs appeared in many donors.

With respect to this clone: The target antigen is unknown.

Use of 60 Vbeta and 13 Jbeta primers characterized the PCR. Here immunoSEQ multiplex PCR was the method, and the copy in TCRdb shows in-frame clones only, minus some. The sample contains around 150,000 clones, 55% to 70% of which appear only once. The V end lost 7 bases, the J end lost 6 bases, and 12 bases lay between the germline ends. Per germline, CDR1 GTSNPN and CDR2 SVGIG (reference sequence). CDR3 size: 12 residues. The gene calls are TRBV30 and TRBJ1-4; D is perhaps TRBD1 (6 bases). The source is a young woman in good health and CMV-seropositive. Sequenced material: PBMCs. CDR3 residues: CASHRVDEKLFF. CDR3 nucleotides: TGTGCCTCGCACAGGGTGGATGAAAAACTGTTTTTT. The variable domain in full, with the rest retrieved from reference TRBV30 and TRBJ1-4, is SQTIHQWPATLVQPVGSPLSLECTVEGTSNPNLYWYRQAAGRGLQLLFYSVGIGQISSEVPQNLSASRPQDRQFILSSKKLLLSDSGFYLCASHRVDEKLFFGSGTQLSVL.